This T cell receptor beta chain was identified during a study of memory CD4+ T cells and cytomegalovirus serostatus. Study details: Healthy Belgian adult donors included roughly ten CMV-positive and fewer than 25 CMV-negative people.

The sort gate was single viable CD3+CD4+CD8-CD45RO+ cells for memory CD4+ T cells. Per the authors' pipeline: Out-of-frame sequences were removed, leaving about 2.2 million distinct TCRbeta sequences. Profiling relied on immunoSEQ multiplex PCR, and the TCRdb table lists in-frame clones only, not all of them. Clonal size and the V and J genes are those of that table, whereas D and trimming came from the DNA. The sample contains over 45,000 clones, approximately 81% of which appear only once. The germline V gene encodes CDR1 MDHEN and CDR2 SYDVKM. V was pared by 8 bases and J by 1 base, with 20 bases between. CDR3 length: 16 residues. General observations from the study: CD4+ memory repertoires contained about two fifths of the 164 reported CMV TCRbeta sequences. The CMV-associated TCR signature appears largely within the CD4+ memory repertoire.

Concerning this clone: Its antigen is still unknown.

The chain uses TRBV28 and TRBJ1-1; TRBD1 is a possible D gene (5 bases). The sequence was obtained from an adult in good health and CMV-seronegative. Some clones in this sample may be carry-over from other donors' samples. Material: memory CD4+ T cells from blood. CDR3 protein: CASLPPIGGTNTEAFF. For the CDR3, the DNA is TGTGCCAGCCTGCCGCCGATTGGGGGGACGAACACTGAAGCTTTCTTT.